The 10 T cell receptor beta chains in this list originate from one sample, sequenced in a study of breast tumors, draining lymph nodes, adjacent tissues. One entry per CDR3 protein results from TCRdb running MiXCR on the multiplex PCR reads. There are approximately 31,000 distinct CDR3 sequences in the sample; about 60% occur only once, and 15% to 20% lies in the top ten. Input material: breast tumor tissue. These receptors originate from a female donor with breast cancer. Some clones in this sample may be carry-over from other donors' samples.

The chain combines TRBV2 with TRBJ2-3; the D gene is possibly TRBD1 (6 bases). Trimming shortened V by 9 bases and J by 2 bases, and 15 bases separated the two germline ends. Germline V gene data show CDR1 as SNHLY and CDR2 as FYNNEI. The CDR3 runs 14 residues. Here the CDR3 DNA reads TGTGCCAGAAGAGAGGGGACAACCACAGATACGCAGTATTTT. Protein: CARREGTTTDTQYF.

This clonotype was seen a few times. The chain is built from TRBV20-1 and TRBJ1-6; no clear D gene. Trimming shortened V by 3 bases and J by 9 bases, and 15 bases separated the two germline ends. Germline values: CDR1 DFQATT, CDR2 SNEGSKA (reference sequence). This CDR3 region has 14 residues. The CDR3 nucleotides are TGCAGTGCTAGCTTCTCGAAGATAGTTTCACCCCTCCACTTT. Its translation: CSASFSKIVSPLHF.

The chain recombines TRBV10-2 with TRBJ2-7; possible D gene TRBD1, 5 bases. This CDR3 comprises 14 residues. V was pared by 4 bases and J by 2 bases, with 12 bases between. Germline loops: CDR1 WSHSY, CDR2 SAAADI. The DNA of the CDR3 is TGCGCCAGCAGTGGCTACAGGTACCCCTACGAGCAGTACTTC. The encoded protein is CASSGYRYPYEQYF.

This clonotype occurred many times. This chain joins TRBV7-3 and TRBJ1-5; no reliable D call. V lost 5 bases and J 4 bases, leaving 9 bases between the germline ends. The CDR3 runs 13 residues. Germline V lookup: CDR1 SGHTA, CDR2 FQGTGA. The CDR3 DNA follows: TGTGCCAGCAGCCCCGGGATAAATCAGCCCCAGCATTTT. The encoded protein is CASSPGINQPQHF.

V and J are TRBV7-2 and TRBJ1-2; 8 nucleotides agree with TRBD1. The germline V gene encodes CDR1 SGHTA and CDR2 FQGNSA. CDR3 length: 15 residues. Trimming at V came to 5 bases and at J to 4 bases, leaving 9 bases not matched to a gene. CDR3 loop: CASSLQGERLYGYTF. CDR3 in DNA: TGTGCCAGCAGCCTACAGGGGGAAAGGCTCTATGGCTACACCTTC. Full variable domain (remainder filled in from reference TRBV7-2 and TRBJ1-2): GAGVSQSPSNKVTEKGKDVELRCDPISGHTALYWYRQSLGQGLEFLIYFQGNSAPDKSGLPSDRFSAERTGGSVSTLTIQRTQQEDSAVYLCASSLQGERLYGYTFGSGTRLTVV.

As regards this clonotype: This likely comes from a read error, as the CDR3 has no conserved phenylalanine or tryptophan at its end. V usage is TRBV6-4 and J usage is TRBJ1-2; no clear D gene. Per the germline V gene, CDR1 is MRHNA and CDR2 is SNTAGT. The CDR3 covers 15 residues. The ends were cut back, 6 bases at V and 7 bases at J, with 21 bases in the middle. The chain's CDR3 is CASSHSGFPLAGYTS. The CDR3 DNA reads TGTGCCAGCAGCCACTCGGGATTCCCCCTCGCTGGCTACACCTCC.

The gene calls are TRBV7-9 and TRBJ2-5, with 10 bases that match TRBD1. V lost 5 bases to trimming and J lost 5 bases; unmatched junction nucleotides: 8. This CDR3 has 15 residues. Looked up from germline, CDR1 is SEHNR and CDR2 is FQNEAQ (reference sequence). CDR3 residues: CASSPWTGGGETQYF. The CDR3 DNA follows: TGTGCCAGCAGCCCCTGGACAGGGGGAGGCGAGACCCAGTACTTC.

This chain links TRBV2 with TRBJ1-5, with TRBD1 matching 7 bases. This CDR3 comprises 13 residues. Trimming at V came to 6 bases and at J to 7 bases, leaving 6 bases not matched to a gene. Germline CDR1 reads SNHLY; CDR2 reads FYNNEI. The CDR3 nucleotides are TGTGCCAGCAGCGACAGGGTGGGACAGCCCCAGCATTTT. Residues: CASSDRVGQPQHF.

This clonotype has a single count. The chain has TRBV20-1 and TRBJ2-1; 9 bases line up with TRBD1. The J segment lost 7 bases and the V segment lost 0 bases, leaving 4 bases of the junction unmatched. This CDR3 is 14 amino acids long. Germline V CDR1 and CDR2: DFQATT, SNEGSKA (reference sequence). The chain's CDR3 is CSARDLQGANEQFF. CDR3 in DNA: TGCAGTGCTAGAGATCTACAGGGGGCGAATGAGCAGTTCTTC.

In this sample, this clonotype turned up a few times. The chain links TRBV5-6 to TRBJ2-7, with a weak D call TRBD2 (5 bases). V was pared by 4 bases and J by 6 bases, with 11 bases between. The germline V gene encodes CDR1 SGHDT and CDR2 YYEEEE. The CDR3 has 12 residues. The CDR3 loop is CASSLPRGEQYF. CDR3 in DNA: TGTGCCAGCAGCCTTCCCCGGGGCGAGCAGTACTTC.